These T cell receptor beta chains were read from a single sample in a study of control samples from healthy donors and cancer patients. Clones were read by immunoSEQ multiplex PCR, and TCRdb kept only the in-frame ones, dropping some. Here the sample spans 90,000 to 150,000 clones, 88% being singletons. What was sequenced was blood. The receptors were sampled from a middle-aged man in good health. CDR3s include the opening cysteine and the closing phenylalanine or tryptophan. Fields, in order: V gene, J gene, clone size, D gene, CDR3 protein, CDR3 DNA. A D gene is named only where the DNA matches it firmly. Clone sizes are given selectively: once, few, many, or a class where the clone is expanded.

v_gene: TRBV5-1; j_gene: TRBJ1-2; abundance: once; d_gene: TRBD1; CDR3aa: CASSFTGGGYTF; CDR3nt: TGCGCCAGCAGCTTTACAGGGGGTGGCTACACCTTC
v_gene: TRBV13; j_gene: TRBJ2-3; abundance: -; d_gene: TRBD2; CDR3aa: CASSSHLAGGNTDTQYF; CDR3nt: TGTGCCAGCAGCTCGCATCTAGCGGGGGGGAACACAGATACGCAGTATTTT
v_gene: TRBV12-3/TRBV12-4; j_gene: TRBJ1-5; abundance: -; d_gene: -; CDR3aa: CASSPNSNQPQHF; CDR3nt: TGTGCCAGCAGTCCAAACAGCAATCAGCCCCAGCATTTT
v_gene: TRBV7-6; j_gene: TRBJ2-5; abundance: once; d_gene: -; CDR3aa: CASSLGGVRSYF; CDR3nt: TGTGCCAGCAGCTTGGGTGGGGTCAGGTCCTACTTC
v_gene: TRBV29-1; j_gene: TRBJ2-7; abundance: -; d_gene: -; CDR3aa: CSVAQDIAGEQYF; CDR3nt: TGCAGCGTTGCGCAGGATATTGCAGGCGAGCAGTACTTC
v_gene: TRBV29-1; j_gene: TRBJ1-2; abundance: -; d_gene: -; CDR3aa: CSVDEAATNYGYTF; CDR3nt: TGCAGCGTTGATGAGGCAGCTACTAACTATGGCTACACCTTC
v_gene: TRBV5-1; j_gene: TRBJ1-6; abundance: once; d_gene: -; CDR3aa: CASSLTGQGNNSPLHF; CDR3nt: TGCGCCAGCAGCTTGACGGGACAAGGAAATAATTCACCCCTCCACTTT
v_gene: TRBV6-2/TRBV6-3; j_gene: TRBJ1-5; abundance: -; d_gene: -; CDR3aa: CASSYSRDSNQPQHF; CDR3nt: TGTGCCAGCAGTTACTCCAGGGATAGCAATCAGCCCCAGCATTTT
v_gene: TRBV9; j_gene: TRBJ2-7; abundance: -; d_gene: -; CDR3aa: CASSERGDTYEQYF; CDR3nt: TGTGCCAGCAGCGAAAGGGGGGACACATACGAGCAGTACTTC
v_gene: TRBV6-6; j_gene: TRBJ1-3; abundance: once; d_gene: -; CDR3aa: CASSQKSGNTIYF; CDR3nt: TGTGCCAGCAGCCAAAAATCTGGAAACACCATATATTTT
v_gene: TRBV24-1; j_gene: TRBJ2-7; abundance: -; d_gene: -; CDR3aa: CATSDLYEQYF; CDR3nt: TGTGCCACCAGTGATTTATACGAGCAGTACTTC
v_gene: TRBV5-6; j_gene: TRBJ2-7; abundance: -; d_gene: -; CDR3aa: CASSLAATQYEQYF; CDR3nt: TGTGCCAGCAGCTTGGCAGCGACACAATACGAGCAGTACTTC
v_gene: TRBV6-5; j_gene: TRBJ1-2; abundance: -; d_gene: -; CDR3aa: CASGMGGQDYGYTF; CDR3nt: TGTGCCAGCGGCATGGGGGGGCAAGACTATGGCTACACCTTC
v_gene: TRBV3-1/TRBV3-2; j_gene: TRBJ1-1; abundance: -; d_gene: -; CDR3aa: CASSQAGRTPNTEAFF; CDR3nt: TGTGCCAGCAGCCAAGCGGGCAGGACACCGAACACTGAAGCTTTCTTT
v_gene: TRBV7-6; j_gene: TRBJ2-5; abundance: -; d_gene: -; CDR3aa: CASSSTGQETQYF; CDR3nt: TGTGCCAGCAGCTCCACAGGCCAAGAGACCCAGTACTTC
v_gene: TRBV6-5; j_gene: TRBJ1-2; abundance: many; d_gene: -; CDR3aa: CASSYFRNYGYTF; CDR3nt: TGTGCCAGCAGTTACTTCCGTAACTATGGCTACACCTTC
v_gene: TRBV7-9; j_gene: TRBJ2-1; abundance: -; d_gene: -; CDR3aa: CASSFTTEVVIYNEQFF; CDR3nt: TGTGCCAGCAGCTTCACCACGGAGGTTGTGATATACAATGAGCAGTTCTTC
v_gene: TRBV5-6; j_gene: TRBJ1-2; abundance: -; d_gene: -; CDR3aa: CASSLSGRSGYTF; CDR3nt: TGTGCCAGCAGCTTATCAGGGAGAAGTGGCTACACCTTC
v_gene: TRBV15; j_gene: TRBJ1-1; abundance: -; d_gene: -; CDR3aa: CATSRDPNTEAFF; CDR3nt: TGTGCCACCAGCAGAGATCCGAACACTGAAGCTTTCTTT
v_gene: TRBV7-3; j_gene: TRBJ2-3; abundance: -; d_gene: TRBD2; CDR3aa: CASRAGATDTQYF; CDR3nt: TGTGCCAGCAGAGCGGGAGCCACAGATACGCAGTATTTT
v_gene: TRBV7-2; j_gene: TRBJ2-2; abundance: -; d_gene: -; CDR3aa: CASNLDVTNTGELFF; CDR3nt: TGTGCCAGCAACCTGGACGTAACGAACACCGGGGAGCTGTTTTTT
v_gene: TRBV19; j_gene: TRBJ2-1; abundance: -; d_gene: TRBD1; CDR3aa: CASSIGTGMDNEQFF; CDR3nt: TGTGCCAGTAGTATCGGGACAGGGATGGACAATGAGCAGTTCTTC
v_gene: TRBV24-1; j_gene: TRBJ2-1; abundance: -; d_gene: -; CDR3aa: CATSDFVDEQFF; CDR3nt: TGTGCCACCAGTGATTTCGTGGATGAGCAGTTCTTC
v_gene: TRBV29-1; j_gene: TRBJ2-7; abundance: -; d_gene: -; CDR3aa: CSVEVDSNYEQYF; CDR3nt: TGCAGCGTTGAAGTCGACAGCAACTACGAGCAGTACTTC
v_gene: TRBV19; j_gene: TRBJ2-5; abundance: once; d_gene: -; CDR3aa: CASGQPSGTQYF; CDR3nt: TGTGCCAGCGGACAGCCAAGCGGGACCCAGTACTTC
v_gene: TRBV2; j_gene: TRBJ1-1; abundance: -; d_gene: -; CDR3aa: CATGLGGYGEAFF; CDR3nt: TGTGCCACCGGACTAGGGGGTTACGGAGAAGCTTTCTTT
v_gene: TRBV6-6; j_gene: TRBJ2-3; abundance: -; d_gene: -; CDR3aa: CASSPSTDTQYF; CDR3nt: TGTGCCAGCAGTCCCTCAACAGATACGCAGTATTTT
v_gene: TRBV19; j_gene: TRBJ1-2; abundance: -; d_gene: TRBD1; CDR3aa: CASLRQGMDYGYTF; CDR3nt: TGTGCCAGTCTCCGACAGGGGATGGACTATGGCTACACCTTC
v_gene: TRBV24-1; j_gene: TRBJ1-2; abundance: once; d_gene: TRBD1; CDR3aa: CATSDSGQRGYTF; CDR3nt: TGTGCCACCAGTGACTCGGGACAGAGGGGCTACACCTTC
v_gene: TRBV11-3; j_gene: TRBJ1-6; abundance: -; d_gene: -; CDR3aa: CASSLGGWGTATHLDSPLHF; CDR3nt: TGTGCCAGCAGCTTAGGGGGTTGGGGGACTGCCACTCACCTCGATTCACCCCTCCACTTT
v_gene: TRBV5-4; j_gene: TRBJ2-3; abundance: -; d_gene: TRBD2; CDR3aa: CASSGTSGGDTQYF; CDR3nt: TGTGCCAGCAGCGGGACTAGCGGGGGGGATACGCAGTATTTT